This T cell receptor (beta chain) was profiled in a study of patients with pleural tuberculosis (dated by TCRdb to between 2012 and 2015). Cut back by 4 bases and 1 base, the V and J ends lie 13 bases apart. Looking up the germline V gene yields CDR1 MDHEN and CDR2 SYDVKM. Taken from cysteine to phenylalanine, the CDR3 has 15 residues. Only the CDR3 DNA stays, 45 bases, in frame from base 1. The sequencer listed for this sample is Illumina Genome Analyzer IIx. Clones were called with MiXCR by TCRdb after fastp trimmed the public reads at Q25, and only in-frame beta chains were retained. Rows are combined by CDR3 protein, so each entry shows the most common genes and DNA. The sample table records around 49,000 distinct CDR3 sequences; less than 8% of these occur just once. The ten largest clones take up under 20% of the sample. This clonotype was observed at least ten times. Which antigen it targets is not known. No clone much larger than this one lies a single base away; base qualities are absent.

This chain is built from TRBV28 and TRBJ2-5, with the D gene not clear enough to name. This sequence was found in a human donor with pleural tuberculosis. The nucleotide sequence is given as TGTGCCAGCAGTTCCACGACACGCAGCCAAGAGACCCAGTACTTC. Its translation reads: CASSSTTRSQETQYF.